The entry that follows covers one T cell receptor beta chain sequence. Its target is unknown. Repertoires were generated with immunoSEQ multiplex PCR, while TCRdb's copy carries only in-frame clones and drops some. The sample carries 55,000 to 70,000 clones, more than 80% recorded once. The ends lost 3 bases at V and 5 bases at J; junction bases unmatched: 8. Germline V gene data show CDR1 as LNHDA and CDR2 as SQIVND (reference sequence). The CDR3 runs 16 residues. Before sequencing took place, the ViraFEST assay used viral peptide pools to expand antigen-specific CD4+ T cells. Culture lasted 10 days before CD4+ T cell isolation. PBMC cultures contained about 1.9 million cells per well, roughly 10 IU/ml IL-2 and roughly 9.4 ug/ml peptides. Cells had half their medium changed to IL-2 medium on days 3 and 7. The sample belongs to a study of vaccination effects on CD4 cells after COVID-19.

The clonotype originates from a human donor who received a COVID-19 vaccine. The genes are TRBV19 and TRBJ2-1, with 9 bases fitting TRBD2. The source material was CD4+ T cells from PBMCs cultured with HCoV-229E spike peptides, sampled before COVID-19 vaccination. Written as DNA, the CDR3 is TGTGCCAGTAGTATTGAACTAGCGGGTGGGAACAATGAGCAGTTCTTC. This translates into CASSIELAGGNNEQFF.